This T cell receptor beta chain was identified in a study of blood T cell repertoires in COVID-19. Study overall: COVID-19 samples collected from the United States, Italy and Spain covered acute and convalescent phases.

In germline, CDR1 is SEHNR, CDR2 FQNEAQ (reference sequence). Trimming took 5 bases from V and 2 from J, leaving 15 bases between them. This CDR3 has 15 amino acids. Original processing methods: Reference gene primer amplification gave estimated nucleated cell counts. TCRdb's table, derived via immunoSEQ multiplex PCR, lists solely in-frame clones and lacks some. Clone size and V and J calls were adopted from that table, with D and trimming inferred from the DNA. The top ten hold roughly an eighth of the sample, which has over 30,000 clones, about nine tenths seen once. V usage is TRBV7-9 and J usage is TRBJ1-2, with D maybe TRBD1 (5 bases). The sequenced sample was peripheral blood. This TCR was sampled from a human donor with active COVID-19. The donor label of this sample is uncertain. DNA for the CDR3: TGTGCCAGCAGCCCATCGGGACTGACGAACTATGGCTACACCTTC. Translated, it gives CASSPSGLTNYGYTF.